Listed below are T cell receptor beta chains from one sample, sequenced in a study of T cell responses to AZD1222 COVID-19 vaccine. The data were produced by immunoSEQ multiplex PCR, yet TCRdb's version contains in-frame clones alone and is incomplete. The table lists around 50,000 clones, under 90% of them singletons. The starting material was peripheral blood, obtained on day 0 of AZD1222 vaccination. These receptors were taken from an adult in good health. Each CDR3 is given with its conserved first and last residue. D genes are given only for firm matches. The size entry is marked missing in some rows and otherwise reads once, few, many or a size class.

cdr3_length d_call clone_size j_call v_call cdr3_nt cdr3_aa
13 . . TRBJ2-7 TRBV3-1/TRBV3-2 TGTGCCAGCATACTATCTTCTATCTACGAGCAGTACTTC CASILSSIYEQYF
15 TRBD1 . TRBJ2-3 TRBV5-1 TGCGCCAGCAGCAAACCGACAGGGTCAACAGATACGCAGTATTTT CASSKPTGSTDTQYF
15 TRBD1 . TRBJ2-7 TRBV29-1 TGCAGCGTTGAAGCGCCCCGGGACAGGTTCTACGAGCAGTACTTC CSVEAPRDRFYEQYF
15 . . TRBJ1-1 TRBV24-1 TGTGCCACCAGGAGCAACCTCCTGGGGGCCACTGAAGCTTTCTTT CATRSNLLGATEAFF
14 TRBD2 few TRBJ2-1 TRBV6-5 TGTGCCAGCAGTTACCGCGGGAGCTACAATGAGCAGTTCTTC CASSYRGSYNEQFF
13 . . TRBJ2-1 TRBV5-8 TGTGCCAGCAGCTTACAGATCTACAATGAGCAGTTCTTC CASSLQIYNEQFF
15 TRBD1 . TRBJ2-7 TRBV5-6 TGTGCCAGCAGCTCGACGGGACAGGGGAGGTACGAGCAGTACTTC CASSSTGQGRYEQYF
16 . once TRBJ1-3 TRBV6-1 TGTGCCAGCAGTGAAGCGCGGGGGGTAATTGGAAACACCATATATTTT CASSEARGVIGNTIYF
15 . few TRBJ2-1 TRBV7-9 TGTGCCAGCAGCCTGCTCGGGGGCTCCTACAATGAGCAGTTCTTC CASSLLGGSYNEQFF
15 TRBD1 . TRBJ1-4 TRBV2 TGTGCCAGCATAAGACAGGGGGCAGCTAATGAAAAACTGTTTTTT CASIRQGAANEKLFF
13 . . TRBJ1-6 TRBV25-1 TGTGCCAGCAGTGACAAGGGTAATTCACCCCTCCACTTT CASSDKGNSPLHF
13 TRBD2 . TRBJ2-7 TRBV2 TGTGCCAGCAGTGAAGGTCGGGGGGGTGAGCAGTACTTC CASSEGRGGEQYF
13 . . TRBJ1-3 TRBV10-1 TGCGCCAGCAGTGAGTCCATTGGAAACACCATATATTTT CASSESIGNTIYF
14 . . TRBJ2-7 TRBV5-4 TGTGCCAGCAGCTTGGGGCAGGACCTCTACGAGCAGTACTTC CASSLGQDLYEQYF
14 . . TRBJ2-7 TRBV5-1 TGCGCCAGCAGCTTGGGAGGCTCTTCTTTCGAGCAGTACTTC CASSLGGSSFEQYF
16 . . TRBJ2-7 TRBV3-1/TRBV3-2 TGTGCCAGCAGCCAAGACGGGTTTGGAGGTTCCTACGAGCAGTACTTC CASSQDGFGGSYEQYF
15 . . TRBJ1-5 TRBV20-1 TGCAGTGCTAGTCAAGGGGACCAGGGCAATCAGCCCCAGCATTTT CSASQGDQGNQPQHF
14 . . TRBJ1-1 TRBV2 TGTGCCAGCAGTCGGGACGGATTGAACACTGAAGCTTTCTTT CASSRDGLNTEAFF
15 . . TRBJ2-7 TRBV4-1 TGCGCCAGCAGCCAAGATCACGGGAGTTACTACGAGCAGTACTTC CASSQDHGSYYEQYF
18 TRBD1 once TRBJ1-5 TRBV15 TGTGCCACCAGCAGACGGGGACAGGGATGGAATAGCAATCAGCCCCAGCATTTT CATSRRGQGWNSNQPQHF
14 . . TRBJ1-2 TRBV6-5 TGTGCCAGCAGTTACCCCACCGGGGGCGATGGCTACACCTTC CASSYPTGGDGYTF
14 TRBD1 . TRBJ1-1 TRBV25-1 TGTGCCAGCCACGGGACAGGTAGAAACACTGAAGCTTTCTTT CASHGTGRNTEAFF
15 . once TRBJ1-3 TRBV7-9 TGTGCCAGCAGCCGGGCACAGGGCTATGGAAACACCATATATTTT CASSRAQGYGNTIYF
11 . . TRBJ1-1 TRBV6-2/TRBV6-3 TGTGCCAGCAGTCTCGGAACCGAAGCTTTCTTT CASSLGTEAFF
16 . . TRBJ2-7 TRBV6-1 TGTGCCAGCAGTGAAGCGCCACTGGGGATCTCCTACGAGCAGTACTTC CASSEAPLGISYEQYF
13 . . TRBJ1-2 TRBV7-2 TGTGCCAGCAGATCAAACGCGAACTATGGCTACACCTTC CASRSNANYGYTF
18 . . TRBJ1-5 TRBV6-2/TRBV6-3 TGTGCCAGCAGTTACCGCCCGGGGAGGGAGGGCGGCAATCAGCCCCAGCATTTT CASSYRPGREGGNQPQHF
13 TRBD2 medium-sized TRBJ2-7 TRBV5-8 TGTGCCAGTGAGACTAGCGGGAGAAACGAGCAGTACTTC CASETSGRNEQYF
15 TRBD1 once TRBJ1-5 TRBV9 TGTGCCAGCAGCGCGCAGGGGGTAGGCAATCAGCCCCAGCATTTT CASSAQGVGNQPQHF
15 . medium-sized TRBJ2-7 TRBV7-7 TGTGCTAGCAGCCCGACCCCGGGACAAAAGGGCGAGCAGTACTTC CASSPTPGQKGEQYF
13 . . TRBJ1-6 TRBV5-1 TGCGCCAGCAGCTCAGACGGCAATTCACCCCTCCACTTT CASSSDGNSPLHF
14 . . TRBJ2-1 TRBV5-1 TGCGCCAGCAGCTTGGGGCCCTCCAACAATGAGCAGTTCTTC CASSLGPSNNEQFF
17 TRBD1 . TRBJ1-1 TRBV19 TGTGCCAGTACCCTTACGCCGGACAGGGGCCGGGACACTGAAGCTTTCTTT CASTLTPDRGRDTEAFF
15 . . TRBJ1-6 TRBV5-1 TGCGCCAGCAGCCAGGGGACCGCGGATAATTCACCCCTCCACTTT CASSQGTADNSPLHF
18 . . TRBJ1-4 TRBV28 TGTGCCAGCAGTTTAATTCCCCGACAGTTTGCAACTAATGAAAAACTGTTTTTT CASSLIPRQFATNEKLFF
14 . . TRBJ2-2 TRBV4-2 TGTGCCAGCAGCCCCCGGGCCTTCACCGGGGAGCTGTTTTTT CASSPRAFTGELFF
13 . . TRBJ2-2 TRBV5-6 TGTGCCAGCAGCTTGGCGGGTCCCGGGGAGCTGTTTTTT CASSLAGPGELFF
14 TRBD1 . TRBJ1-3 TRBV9 TGTGCCAGCAGCGCGGGGGACAGACGAAACACCATATATTTT CASSAGDRRNTIYF
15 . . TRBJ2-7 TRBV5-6 TGTGCCAGCAGCAGCCCCCGGGACTTCTCCTACGAGCAGTACTTC CASSSPRDFSYEQYF
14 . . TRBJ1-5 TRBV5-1 TGCGCCAGCAGCGCGGGGGGTAGCAATCAGCCCCAGCATTTT CASSAGGSNQPQHF
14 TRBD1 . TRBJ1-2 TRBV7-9 TGTGCCAGCACGCCGACAGGGAGGAACTATGGCTACACCTTC CASTPTGRNYGYTF
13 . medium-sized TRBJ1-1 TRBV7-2 TGTGCCAGCAGCTTAGTAGGGCCCACTGAAGCTTTCTTT CASSLVGPTEAFF
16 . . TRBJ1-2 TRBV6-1 TGTGCCAGCAGTGAAGCGAGTGGCAGGAGGAACTATGGCTACACCTTC CASSEASGRRNYGYTF
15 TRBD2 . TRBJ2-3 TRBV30 TGTGCCTGGAGTGCGCGAGCGGGAGGGGTAGATACGCAGTATTTT CAWSARAGGVDTQYF
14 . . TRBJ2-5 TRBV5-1 TGCGCCAGCAGTTACGGACTTGCTCAAGAGACCCAGTACTTC CASSYGLAQETQYF
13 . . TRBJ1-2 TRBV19 TGTGCCACCCTGAGAGGGTTGAACTATGGCTACACCTTC CATLRGLNYGYTF
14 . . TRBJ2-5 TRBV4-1 TGCGCCAGCAGCCAAGGGGAGCTCCGGGAGACCCAGTACTTC CASSQGELRETQYF
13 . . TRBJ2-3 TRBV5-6 TGTGCCAGCACCCTATATCGGAAGGACACGCAGTATTTT CASTLYRKDTQYF
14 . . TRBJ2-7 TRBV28 TGTGCCAGCAGTGAACCGGGACTCTCCTACGAGCAGTACTTC CASSEPGLSYEQYF
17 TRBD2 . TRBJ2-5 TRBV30 TGTGCCTGGACAGCTCTCCGGCGGGAGGGCCGAAAAGAGACCCAGTACTTC CAWTALRREGRKETQYF
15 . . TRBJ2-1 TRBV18 TGTGCCAGCTCGTCCAAAGGGGCCCGTTACAATGAGCAGTTCTTC CASSSKGARYNEQFF
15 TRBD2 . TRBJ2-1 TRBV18 TGTGCCAGCTCACCAGGGACTAGCGGGGTGGATGAGCAGTTCTTC CASSPGTSGVDEQFF
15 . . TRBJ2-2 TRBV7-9 TGTGCCAGCAGCTTACGGCTGGGGGCCACCGGGGAGCTGTTTTTT CASSLRLGATGELFF
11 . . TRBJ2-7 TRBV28 TGTGCCAGCACTGGAGCCTACGAGCAGTACTTC CASTGAYEQYF
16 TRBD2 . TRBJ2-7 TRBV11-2 TGTGCCAGCAGCTGGGAAGGGCACGGGAGGGCCTACGAGCAGTACTTC CASSWEGHGRAYEQYF
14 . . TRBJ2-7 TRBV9 TGTGCCAGCAGCGAGGGAGTATTTAGCTACGAGCAGTACTTC CASSEGVFSYEQYF
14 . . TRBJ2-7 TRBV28 TGTGCCAGCAGTCCGATGGACATCTCCTACGAGCAGTACTTC CASSPMDISYEQYF
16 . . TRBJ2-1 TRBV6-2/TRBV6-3 TGTGCCAGCAGTCTACGACAGAGGACGACCTACAATGAGCAGTTCTTC CASSLRQRTTYNEQFF
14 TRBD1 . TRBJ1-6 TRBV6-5 TGTGCCAGCAAGGGACAGGCAGAGAATTCACCCCTCCACTTT CASKGQAENSPLHF